This TCR beta chain was profiled in a study of blood T cell repertoires in COVID-19. Study-level information: COVID-19 samples collected from the United States, Italy and Spain covered acute and convalescent phases.

Authors' analysis steps: Reference gene primers were amplified, and this amplification served to estimate nucleated cell counts. Here immunoSEQ multiplex PCR was the method, and the copy in TCRdb shows in-frame clones only, minus some. That table supplies the V and J calls and clone size; D and trimming were determined from the DNA. The table lists under 300,000 clones, around 88% of them singletons. V lost 4 bases and J lost 4, with 15 bases in between. The CDR3 loop spans 16 amino acids. The germline V gene has CDR1 SGHNT and CDR2 YYREEE (reference sequence). The chain is built from TRBV5-4 and TRBJ2-6, with no clear D. Specimen: PBMCs or T cells enriched from blood (not recorded which). The clonotype was recovered from a man aged 40-49 years who had recovered from COVID-19. CDR3: CASSLGSASGANVLTF. The CDR3 DNA sequence: TGTGCCAGCAGCCTTGGAAGCGCGTCGGGGGCCAACGTCCTGACTTTC.